One T cell receptor beta chain is described in this entry. What it recognizes is unknown. These data come from a study of Graves' ophthalmopathy and Graves' hyperthyroidism. Amplifying from RNA transcripts, the study obtained TCR beta CDR3 regions. The first round was an RT-PCR with HTBI primers, and the second round was a multiplex PCR. One entry per CDR3 protein results from TCRdb running MiXCR on the multiplex PCR reads. Among around 1.1 million distinct CDR3 sequences listed, around a third were seen once. Study conclusions and caveats: Among expanded thyroid clonotypes above 0.001 frequency, most also occurred in blood. Sensitivity of approximately 88% and specificity of around 76% were achieved when a 13-signature model separated ophthalmopathy from stable hyperthyroidism.

The CDR3 loop spans 15 amino acids. Germline loops: CDR1 KGHDR, CDR2 SFDVKD. After removal of 5 bases from V and 5 bases from J, the junction contained 8 bases not matched to a gene. The source is an adult man with Graves' hyperthyroidism. The chain has TRBV24-1 and TRBJ2-7; 10 bases fit TRBD1. Sequenced sample: peripheral blood or thyroid tissue (not recorded which). CDR3 DNA sequence: TGTGCCACCAGTGCTAGTGACAGGGGGCGTAACGAGCAGTACTTC. Its translation is CATSASDRGRNEQYF.